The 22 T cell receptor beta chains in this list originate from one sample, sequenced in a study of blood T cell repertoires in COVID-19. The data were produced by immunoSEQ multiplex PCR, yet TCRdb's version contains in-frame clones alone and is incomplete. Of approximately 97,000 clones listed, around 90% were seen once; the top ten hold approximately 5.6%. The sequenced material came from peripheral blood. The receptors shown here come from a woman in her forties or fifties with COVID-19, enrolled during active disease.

The CDR3 DNA sequence: TGTGCCAGCAGCTTAGAGACAGGGGGTGGTGGCTACACCTTC. This gives the protein CASSLETGGGGYTF. The rearrangement uses TRBV7-2 and TRBJ1-2; 9 bases match TRBD1. The germline V gene has CDR1 SGHTA and CDR2 FQGNSA. CDR3 length: 14 residues. Losses at the gene ends were 1 base for V and 7 bases for J; bases not matched to a gene: 4.

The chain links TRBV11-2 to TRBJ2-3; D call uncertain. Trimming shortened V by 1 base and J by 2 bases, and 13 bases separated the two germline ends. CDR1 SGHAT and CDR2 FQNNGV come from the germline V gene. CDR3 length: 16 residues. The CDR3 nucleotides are TGTGCCAGCAGCTTAGTAATGGGCTCATCCACAGATACGCAGTATTTT. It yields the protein CASSLVMGSSTDTQYF.

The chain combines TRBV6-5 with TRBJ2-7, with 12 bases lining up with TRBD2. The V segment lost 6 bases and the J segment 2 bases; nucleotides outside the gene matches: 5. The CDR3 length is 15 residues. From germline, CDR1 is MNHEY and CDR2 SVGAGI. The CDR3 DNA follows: TGTGCCAGCAGAAACCTAGCGGGGGGGACCTACGAGCAGTACTTC. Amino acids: CASRNLAGGTYEQYF.

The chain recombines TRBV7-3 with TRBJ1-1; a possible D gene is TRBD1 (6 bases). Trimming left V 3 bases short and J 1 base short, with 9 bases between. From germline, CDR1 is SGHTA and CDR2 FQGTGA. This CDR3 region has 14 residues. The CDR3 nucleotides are TGTGCCAGCAGCTTGGAGACAGGGAACACTGAAGCTTTCTTT. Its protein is CASSLETGNTEAFF.

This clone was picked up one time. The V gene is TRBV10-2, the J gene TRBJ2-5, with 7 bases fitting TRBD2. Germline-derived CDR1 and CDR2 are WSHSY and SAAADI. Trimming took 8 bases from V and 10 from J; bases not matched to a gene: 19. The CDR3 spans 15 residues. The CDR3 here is CASVSVDGLDSGQYF. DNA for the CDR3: TGCGCCAGCGTCAGCGTAGACGGACTAGATAGTGGCCAGTACTTC.

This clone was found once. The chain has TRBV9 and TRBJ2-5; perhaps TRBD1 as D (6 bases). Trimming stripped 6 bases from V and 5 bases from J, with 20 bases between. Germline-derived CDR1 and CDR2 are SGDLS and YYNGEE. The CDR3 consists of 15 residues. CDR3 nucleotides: TGTGCCAGCACCGTGGCAGGGGCGCAGGCGGAGACCCAGTACTTC. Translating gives CASTVAGAQAETQYF.

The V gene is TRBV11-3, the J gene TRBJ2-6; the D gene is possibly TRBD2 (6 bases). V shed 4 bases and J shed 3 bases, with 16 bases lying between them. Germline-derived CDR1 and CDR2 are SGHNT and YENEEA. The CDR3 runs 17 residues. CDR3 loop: CASSSAGLGGGANVLTF. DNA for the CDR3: TGTGCCAGCAGCTCCGCGGGGCTAGGTGGTGGGGCCAACGTCCTGACTTTC. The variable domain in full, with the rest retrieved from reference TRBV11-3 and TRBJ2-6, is EAGVVQSPRYKIIEKKQPVAFWCNPISGHNTLYWYLQNLGQGPELLIRYENEEAVDDSQLPKDRFSAERLKGVDSTLKIQPAELGDSAVYLCASSSAGLGGGANVLTFGAGSRLTVL.

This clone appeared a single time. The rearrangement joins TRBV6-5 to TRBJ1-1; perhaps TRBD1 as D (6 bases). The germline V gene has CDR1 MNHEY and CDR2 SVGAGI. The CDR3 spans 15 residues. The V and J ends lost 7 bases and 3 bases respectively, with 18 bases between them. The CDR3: CASTPGRGGDTEAFF. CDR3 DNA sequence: TGTGCCAGCACCCCGGGGAGGGGGGGAGACACTGAAGCTTTCTTT.

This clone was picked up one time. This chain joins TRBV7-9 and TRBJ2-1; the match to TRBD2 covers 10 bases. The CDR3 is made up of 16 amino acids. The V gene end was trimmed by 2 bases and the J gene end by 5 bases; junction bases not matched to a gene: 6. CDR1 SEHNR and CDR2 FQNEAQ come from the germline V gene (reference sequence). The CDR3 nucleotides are TGTGCCAGCAGCTTATCCAATAGCGGGGGGAACAATGAGCAGTTCTTC. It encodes CASSLSNSGGNNEQFF.

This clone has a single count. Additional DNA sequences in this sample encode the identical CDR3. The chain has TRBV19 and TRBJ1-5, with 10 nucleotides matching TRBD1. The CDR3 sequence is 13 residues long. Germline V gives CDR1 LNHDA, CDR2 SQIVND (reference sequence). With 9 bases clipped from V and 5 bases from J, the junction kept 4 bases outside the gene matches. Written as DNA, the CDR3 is TGTGCCAGCAAGACAGGGGGCGATCAGCCCCAGCATTTT. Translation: CASKTGGDQPQHF.

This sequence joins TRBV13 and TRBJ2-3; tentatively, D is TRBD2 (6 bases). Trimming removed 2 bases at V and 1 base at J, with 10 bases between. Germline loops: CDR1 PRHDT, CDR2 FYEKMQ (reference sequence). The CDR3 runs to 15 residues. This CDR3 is CASSLWEVGTDTQYF. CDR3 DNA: TGTGCCAGCAGCTTATGGGAGGTGGGCACAGATACGCAGTATTTT.

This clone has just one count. In nucleotides, the CDR3 is TGTGCCAGCAGCCAAGAAGTCCTAGCGGGGACCGGGGAGCTGTTTTTT. Translation: CASSQEVLAGTGELFF. The chain joins TRBV4-2 to TRBJ2-2; 9 bases align to TRBD2. Germline lookup yields CDR1 LGHNA and CDR2 YNFKEQ. The junction had 4 bases not matched to a gene; V was cut back by 0 bases and J by 5 bases. The CDR3 sequence is 16 residues long.

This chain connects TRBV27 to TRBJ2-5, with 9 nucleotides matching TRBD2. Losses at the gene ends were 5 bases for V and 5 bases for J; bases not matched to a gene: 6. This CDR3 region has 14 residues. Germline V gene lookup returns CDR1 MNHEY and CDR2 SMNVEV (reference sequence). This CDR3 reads CASSARGGEETQYF. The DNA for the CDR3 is TGTGCCAGCAGTGCGCGGGGGGGGGAGGAGACCCAGTACTTC.

CDR3 bases: TGTGCCAGCAGCCGTGACAGGGGTCGCGCGGAGCAGTACTTC. Protein sequence: CASSRDRGRAEQYF. V is TRBV11-1 and J is TRBJ2-7; 8 bases are shared with TRBD1. Germline V gene data show CDR1 as SGHAT and CDR2 as FQDESV (reference sequence). This CDR3 spans 14 amino acids. Trimming at V came to 5 bases and at J to 7 bases, leaving 10 bases not matched to a gene.

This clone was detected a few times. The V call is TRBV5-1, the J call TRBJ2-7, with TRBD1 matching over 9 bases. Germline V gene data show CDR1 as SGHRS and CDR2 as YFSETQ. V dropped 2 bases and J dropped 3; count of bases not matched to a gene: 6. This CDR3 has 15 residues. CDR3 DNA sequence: TGCGCCAGCAGCTTAGGACAGGGGCATTACTACGAGCAGTACTTC. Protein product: CASSLGQGHYYEQYF.

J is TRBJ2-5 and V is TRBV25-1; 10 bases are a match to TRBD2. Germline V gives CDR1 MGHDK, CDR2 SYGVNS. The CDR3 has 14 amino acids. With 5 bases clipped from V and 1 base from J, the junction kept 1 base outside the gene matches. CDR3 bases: TGTGCCAGCAGTCAGCGGGGGGGCCAAGAGACCCAGTACTTC. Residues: CASSQRGGQETQYF.

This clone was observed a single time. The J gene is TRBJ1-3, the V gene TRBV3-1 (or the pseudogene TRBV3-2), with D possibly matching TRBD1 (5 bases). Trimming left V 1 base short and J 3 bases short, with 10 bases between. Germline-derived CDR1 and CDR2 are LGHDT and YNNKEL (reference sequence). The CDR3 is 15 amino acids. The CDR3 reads CASSQGSGFGNTIYF. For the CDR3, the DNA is TGTGCCAGCAGCCAAGGCTCAGGGTTTGGAAACACCATATATTTT.

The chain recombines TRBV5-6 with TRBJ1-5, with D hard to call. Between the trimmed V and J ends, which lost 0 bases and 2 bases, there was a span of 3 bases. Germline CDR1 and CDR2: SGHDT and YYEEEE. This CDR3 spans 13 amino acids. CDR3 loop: CASSLVGNQPQHF. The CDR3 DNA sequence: TGTGCCAGCAGCTTGGTCGGCAATCAGCCCCAGCATTTT.

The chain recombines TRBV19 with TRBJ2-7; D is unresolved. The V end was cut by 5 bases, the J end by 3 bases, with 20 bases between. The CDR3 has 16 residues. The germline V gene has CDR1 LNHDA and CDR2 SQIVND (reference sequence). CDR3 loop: CASSASSARPYYEQYF. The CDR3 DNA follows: TGTGCCAGTAGTGCAAGCTCAGCGAGACCCTACTACGAGCAGTACTTC.

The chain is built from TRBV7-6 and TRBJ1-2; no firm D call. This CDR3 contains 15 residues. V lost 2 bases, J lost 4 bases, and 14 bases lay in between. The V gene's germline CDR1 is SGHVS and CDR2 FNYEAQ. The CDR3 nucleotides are TGTGCCAGCAGCTTATCGGGGTTGGGTTTCTATGGCTACACCTTC. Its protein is CASSLSGLGFYGYTF. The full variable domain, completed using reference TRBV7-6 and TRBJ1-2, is GAGVSQSPRYKVTKRGQDVALRCDPISGHVSLYWYRQALGQGPEFLTYFNYEAQQDKSGLPNDRFSAERPEGSISTLTIQRTEQRDSAMYRCASSLSGLGFYGYTFGSGTRLTVV.

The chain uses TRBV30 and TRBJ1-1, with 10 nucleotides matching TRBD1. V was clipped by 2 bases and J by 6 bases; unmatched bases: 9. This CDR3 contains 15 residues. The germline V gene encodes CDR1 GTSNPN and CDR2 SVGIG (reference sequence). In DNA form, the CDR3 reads TGTGCCTGGAGTAAGTACGGGACAGGGGCCCCTGAAGCTTTCTTT. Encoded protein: CAWSKYGTGAPEAFF.

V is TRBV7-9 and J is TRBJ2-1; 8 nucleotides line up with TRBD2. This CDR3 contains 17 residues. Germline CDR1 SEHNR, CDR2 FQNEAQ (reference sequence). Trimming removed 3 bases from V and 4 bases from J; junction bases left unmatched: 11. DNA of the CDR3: TGTGCCAGCAGCTTCTGGGGGAGGGGACTAGTTTACAATGAGCAGTTCTTC. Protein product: CASSFWGRGLVYNEQFF.